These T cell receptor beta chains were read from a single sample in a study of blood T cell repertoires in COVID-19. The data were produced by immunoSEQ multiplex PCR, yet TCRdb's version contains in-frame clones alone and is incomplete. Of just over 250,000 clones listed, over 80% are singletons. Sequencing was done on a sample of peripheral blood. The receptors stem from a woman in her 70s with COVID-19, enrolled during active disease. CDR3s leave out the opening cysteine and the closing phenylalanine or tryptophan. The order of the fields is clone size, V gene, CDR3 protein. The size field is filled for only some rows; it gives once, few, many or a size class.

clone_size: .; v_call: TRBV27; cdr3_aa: ASSLGLAGGEQY
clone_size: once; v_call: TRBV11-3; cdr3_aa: ASSPSTGNEKLF
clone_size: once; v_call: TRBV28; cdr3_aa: ASSLFSRAPDTQY
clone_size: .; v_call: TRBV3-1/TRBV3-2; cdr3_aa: ASSQRTSGYEQY
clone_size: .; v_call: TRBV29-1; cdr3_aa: SVEGIDRGTQY
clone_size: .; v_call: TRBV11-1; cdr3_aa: ASSLAGLAGLHEQF
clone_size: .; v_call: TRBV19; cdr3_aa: ASRPNRGGSTGELF
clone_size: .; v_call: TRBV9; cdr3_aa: ASRANSGWDTGELF
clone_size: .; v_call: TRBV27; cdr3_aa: ASTKTGSLTDTQY
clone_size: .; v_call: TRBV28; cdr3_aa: ASSPQNTGELF
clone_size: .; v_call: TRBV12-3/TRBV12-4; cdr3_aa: ASNRGGVEAF
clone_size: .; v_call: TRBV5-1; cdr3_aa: ASSLSLAEGFANTGELF
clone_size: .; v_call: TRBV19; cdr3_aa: ASRNNGGSPSRDNEQF
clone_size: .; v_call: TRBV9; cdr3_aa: ASSPRQGAVTEAF
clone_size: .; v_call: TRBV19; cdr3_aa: ASSMEVSMNTEAF
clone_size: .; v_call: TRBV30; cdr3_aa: AWSPWGLGEKLF
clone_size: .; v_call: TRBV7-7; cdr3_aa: ASSRMILAGGGETQY
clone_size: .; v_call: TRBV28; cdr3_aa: ASISVAGSQAF
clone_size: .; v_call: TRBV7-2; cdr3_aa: ASSHRPTGVSTDTQY
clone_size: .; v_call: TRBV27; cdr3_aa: ASSSDRGDEKLF
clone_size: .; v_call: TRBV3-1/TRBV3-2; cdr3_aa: ASSTTGHGYT
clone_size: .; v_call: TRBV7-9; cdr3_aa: ASSQTGSSYNEQF
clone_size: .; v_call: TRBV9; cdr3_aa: ASSPSTGGRLAGGNEQF
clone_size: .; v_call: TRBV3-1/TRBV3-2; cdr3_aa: ASSQDGSVKETQY
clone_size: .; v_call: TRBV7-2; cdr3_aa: ASRGQGGTGELF
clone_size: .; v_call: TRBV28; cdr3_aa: ASSFFRGTGDSPLH
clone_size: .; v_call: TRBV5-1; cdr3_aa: ASSLTTANTEAF
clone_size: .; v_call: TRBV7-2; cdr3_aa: ASSQAAAGEKLF
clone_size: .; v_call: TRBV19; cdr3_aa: ASSGGSGILEQF
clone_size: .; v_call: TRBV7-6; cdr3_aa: ASSPGQGPQETQY
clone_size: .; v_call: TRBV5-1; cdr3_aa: ASSPRQGPTNEKLF
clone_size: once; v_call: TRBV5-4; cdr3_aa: ASSMTGAGNTIY
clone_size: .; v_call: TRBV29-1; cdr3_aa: SVLSGGLAGWGEQF
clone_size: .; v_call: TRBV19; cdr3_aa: ASSIPSGGRPNNEQF
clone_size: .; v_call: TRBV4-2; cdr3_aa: ASSQQFTSGAYNEQF
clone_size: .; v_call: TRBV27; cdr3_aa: ASSRRSPGAYGYT
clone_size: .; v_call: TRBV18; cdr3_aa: ASSLTQGSQTDYT
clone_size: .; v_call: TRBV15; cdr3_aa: ATSRYPTGLNTEAF
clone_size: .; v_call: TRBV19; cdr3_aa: ASSTTGTGLVYGYT
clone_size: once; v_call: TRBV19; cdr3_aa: ASSKDRARSSNQPQH
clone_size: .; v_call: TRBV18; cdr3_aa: ASSPKNSGREADTQY
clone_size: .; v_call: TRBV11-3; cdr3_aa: ASSHAPDRGQGEQF
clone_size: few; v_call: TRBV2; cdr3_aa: ASSERRRGQPQH